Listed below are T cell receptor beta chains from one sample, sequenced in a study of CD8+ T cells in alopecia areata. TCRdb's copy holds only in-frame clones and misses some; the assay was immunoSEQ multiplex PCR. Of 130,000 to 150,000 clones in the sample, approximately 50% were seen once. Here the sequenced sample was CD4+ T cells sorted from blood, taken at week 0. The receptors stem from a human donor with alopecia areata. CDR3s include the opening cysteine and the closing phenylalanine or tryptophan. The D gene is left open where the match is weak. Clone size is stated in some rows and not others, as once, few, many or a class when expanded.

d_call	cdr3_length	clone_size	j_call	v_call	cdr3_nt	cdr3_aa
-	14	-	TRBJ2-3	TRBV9	TGTGCCAGCAGCGCGACAGGTTACACAGATACGCAGTATTTT	CASSATGYTDTQYF
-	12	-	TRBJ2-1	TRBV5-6	TGTGCCAGCAGCATCCATTACAATGAGCAGTTCTTC	CASSIHYNEQFF
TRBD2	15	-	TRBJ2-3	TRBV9	TGTGCCAGCAGCGCCGCTAGCGGGGGCACAGATACGCAGTATTTT	CASSAASGGTDTQYF
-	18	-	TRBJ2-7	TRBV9	TGTGCCAGCAGCGTAGAGTCCGGGGACTTCTTCGGATCCTACGAGCAGTACTTC	CASSVESGDFFGSYEQYF
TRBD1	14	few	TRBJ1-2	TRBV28	TGTGCCAGCAGTAGGACAGGGGAGAACTATGGCTACACCTTC	CASSRTGENYGYTF
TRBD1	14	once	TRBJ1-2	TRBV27	TGTGCCAGCAGGGATTGGACAGGGAGATTCGGCTACACCTTC	CASRDWTGRFGYTF
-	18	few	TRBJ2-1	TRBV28	TGTGCCAGCAGTTTTGTAGTTGCGGGCCCGAGTAACTACAATGAGCAGTTCTTC	CASSFVVAGPSNYNEQFF
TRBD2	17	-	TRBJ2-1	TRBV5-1	TGCGCCAGCAGCTTCCAGACTAGCGGGAGTTCCTACAATGAGCAGTTCTTC	CASSFQTSGSSYNEQFF
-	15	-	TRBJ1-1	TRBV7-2	TGTGCCAGCAGCTTGGTGGGCTTATCATACACTGAAGCTTTCTTT	CASSLVGLSYTEAFF
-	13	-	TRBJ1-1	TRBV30	TGTGCCTGGAGGACACCAATTAGTGGTGAAGCTTTCTTT	CAWRTPISGEAFF
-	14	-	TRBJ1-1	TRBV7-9	TGTGCCAGCAGCTTTGGGACACTTAACACTGAAGCTTTCTTT	CASSFGTLNTEAFF
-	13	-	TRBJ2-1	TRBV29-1	TGCAGCGTTCCGAAGGCGGAGGGGCGAGAGCAGTTCTTC	CSVPKAEGREQFF
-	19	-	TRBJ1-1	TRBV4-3	TGCGCCAGCAGCCAAGAGCGAGGGTCGGGGGCATATAGGAACACTGAAGCTTTCTTT	CASSQERGSGAYRNTEAFF
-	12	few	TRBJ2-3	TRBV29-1	TGCAGCGTTGACAAGAGGGTGGATACGCAGTATTTT	CSVDKRVDTQYF
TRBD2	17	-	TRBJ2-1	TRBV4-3	TGCGCCAGCAGCCAAGATCGACCGGGAGGGCCAAGGAATGAGCAGTTCTTC	CASSQDRPGGPRNEQFF
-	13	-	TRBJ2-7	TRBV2	TGTGCCGGCACGAAGGGCGGCTCCTACGAGCAGTACTTC	CAGTKGGSYEQYF
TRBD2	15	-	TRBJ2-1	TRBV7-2	TGTGCCAGCAGCCCCCAACTAGCGGGAGACGGTGAGCAGTTCTTC	CASSPQLAGDGEQFF
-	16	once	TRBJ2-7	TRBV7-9	TGTGCCAGCAGCTCACCAGACTCCAGGACACTATACGAGCAGTACTTC	CASSSPDSRTLYEQYF
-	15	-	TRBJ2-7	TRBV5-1	TGCGCCAGCAGCCGATCCGGTGGGGGCTCCTACGAGCAGTACTTC	CASSRSGGGSYEQYF
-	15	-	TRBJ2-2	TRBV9	TGTGCCAGCAGCGTAGCCGGATCGAACACCGGGGAGCTGTTTTTT	CASSVAGSNTGELFF
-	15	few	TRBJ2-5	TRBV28	TGTGCCAGCAGTTTACGGTACTTGGTCCAAGAGACCCAGTACTTC	CASSLRYLVQETQYF
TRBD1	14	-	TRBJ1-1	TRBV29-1	TGCAGCGTTGTCCTAAGCAGAGGGACAGGACAAGCTTTCTTT	CSVVLSRGTGQAFF
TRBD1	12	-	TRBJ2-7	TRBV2	TGTGCCAGTCAACCAGGGGGCTACGAGCAGTACTTC	CASQPGGYEQYF
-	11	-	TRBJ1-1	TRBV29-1	TGCAGCGTTGGCCAGAACACTGAAGCTTTCTTT	CSVGQNTEAFF
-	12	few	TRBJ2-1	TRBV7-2	TGTGCCAGCAGCCTGGAGAACGGTGAGCAGTTCTTC	CASSLENGEQFF
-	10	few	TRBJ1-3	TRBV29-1	TGCAGCGTTGAAGCAGGGGCCATATATTTT	CSVEAGAIYF
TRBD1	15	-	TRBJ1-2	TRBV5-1	TGCGCCAGCAGCGACGCTGGGACAGGGGTTCTTGGCTACACCTTC	CASSDAGTGVLGYTF
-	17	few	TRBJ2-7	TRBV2	TGTGCCAGCAGTGAACGCGCCTCTAGCTGGAGGGCCGTCGAGCAGTACTTC	CASSERASSWRAVEQYF
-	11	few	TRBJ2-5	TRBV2	TGTGCCAGCATAGAGGAAGAGACCCAGTACTTC	CASIEEETQYF
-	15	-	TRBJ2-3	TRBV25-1	TGTGCCAGCAGTGAATATCCAGGGGCCACAGATACGCAGTATTTT	CASSEYPGATDTQYF
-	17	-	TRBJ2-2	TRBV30	TGTGCCTGGAAATACAATCGGTTTGGGGGTCCTGCCGGGGAGCTGTTTTTT	CAWKYNRFGGPAGELFF
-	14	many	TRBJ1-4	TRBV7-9	TGTGCCAGCAATAGACAGGAATTTAATGAAAAACTGTTTTTT	CASNRQEFNEKLFF
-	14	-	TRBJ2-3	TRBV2	TGTGCCAGCAGCGCAGGCAGGAACACAGATACGCAGTATTTT	CASSAGRNTDTQYF
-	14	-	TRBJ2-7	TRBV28	TGTGCCAGCAGTTTTCCCCGGGACACCTACGAGCAGTACTTC	CASSFPRDTYEQYF
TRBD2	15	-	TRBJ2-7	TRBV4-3	TGCGCCAGCAGCCAACTAAGCGGGAGGGACTACGAGCAGTACTTC	CASSQLSGRDYEQYF
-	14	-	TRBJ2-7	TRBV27	TGTGCCAGCAGTTTCTGGACGGTATCCTACGAGCAGTACTTC	CASSFWTVSYEQYF
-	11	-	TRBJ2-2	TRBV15	TGTGCCACTAGGCGGTCCGGGGAGCTGTTTTTT	CATRRSGELFF
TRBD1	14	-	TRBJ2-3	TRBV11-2	TGTGCCAGCAGCCAAAACAGGGGTGCAGATACGCAGTATTTT	CASSQNRGADTQYF
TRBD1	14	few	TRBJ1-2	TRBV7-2	TGTGCCAGCAGCGCGGGACAGGGGCAGTATGGCTACACCTTC	CASSAGQGQYGYTF
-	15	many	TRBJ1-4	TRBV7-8	TGTGCCAGCAGCCCTCGGGGTTACGGGGGCGAAAAACTGTTTTTT	CASSPRGYGGEKLFF
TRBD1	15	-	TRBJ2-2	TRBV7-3	TGTGCCAGCAGCACGGACAGGCTGGGCGCCGGGGAGCTGTTTTTT	CASSTDRLGAGELFF
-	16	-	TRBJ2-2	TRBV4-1	TGCGCCAGCAGCCCCGGCCCGGGTTTAGACACCGGGGAGCTGTTTTTT	CASSPGPGLDTGELFF
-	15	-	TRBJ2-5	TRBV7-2	TGTGCCAGCAGCTTCACTCTCCAGCGGAAAGAGACCCAGTACTTC	CASSFTLQRKETQYF
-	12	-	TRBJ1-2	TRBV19	TGTGCCAGTAGTAACCAGGGTCGAGGCTACACCTTC	CASSNQGRGYTF
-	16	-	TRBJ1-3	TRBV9	TGTGCCAGCAGCGTAGGCAGCGTTGGGTCTGGAAACACCATATATTTT	CASSVGSVGSGNTIYF
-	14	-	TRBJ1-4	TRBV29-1	TGCAGCTTATCCCTCAGGGGAGCAGGGGAAAAACTGTTTTTT	CSLSLRGAGEKLFF
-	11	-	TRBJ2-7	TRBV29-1	TGCAGCGTAAGCGAGGGATACGAGCAGTACTTC	CSVSEGYEQYF
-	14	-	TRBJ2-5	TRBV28	TGTGCCAGTCGGAGAGAAGGGGGTCTAGAGACCCAGTACTTC	CASRREGGLETQYF
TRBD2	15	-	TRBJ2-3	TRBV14	TGTGCCAGCAGCCAAAGAGTTGGCGGGGGAGATACGCAGTATTTT	CASSQRVGGGDTQYF
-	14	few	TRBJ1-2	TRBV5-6	TGTGCCAGCAGGGGATCCGGGGCAGGAGGTGGCTACACCTTC	CASRGSGAGGGYTF
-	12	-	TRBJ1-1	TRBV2	TGTGCCAGCGCAGGGCTCGGCCCTGAAGCTTTCTTT	CASAGLGPEAFF
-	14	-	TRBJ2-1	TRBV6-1	TGTGCCTTAGGGCCGGGGGTGAGGAACAATGAGCAGTTCTTC	CALGPGVRNNEQFF
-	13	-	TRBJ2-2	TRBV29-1	TGCAGCGTCACCAGGGACTACACCGGGGAGCTGTTTTTT	CSVTRDYTGELFF
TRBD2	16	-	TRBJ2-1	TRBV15	TGTGCCACCAGCAGATCGGGACTAGCGGGTCGCAATGAGCAGTTCTTC	CATSRSGLAGRNEQFF
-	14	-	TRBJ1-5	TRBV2	TGTGCCAGCAGTCGCACAGGGAGCAATCAGCCCCAGCATTTT	CASSRTGSNQPQHF